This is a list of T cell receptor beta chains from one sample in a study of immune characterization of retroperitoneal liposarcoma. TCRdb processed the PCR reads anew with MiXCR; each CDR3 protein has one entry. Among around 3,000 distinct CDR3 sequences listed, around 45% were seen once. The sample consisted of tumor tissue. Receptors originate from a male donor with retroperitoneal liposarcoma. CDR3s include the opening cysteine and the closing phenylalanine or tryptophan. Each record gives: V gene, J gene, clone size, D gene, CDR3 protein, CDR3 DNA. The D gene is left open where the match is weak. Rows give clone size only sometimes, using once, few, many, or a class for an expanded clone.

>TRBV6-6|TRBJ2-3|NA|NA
CASSYSGLRGTDTQYF
TGTGCCAGCAGTTACTCGGGACTGAGGGGCACAGATACGCAGTATTTT
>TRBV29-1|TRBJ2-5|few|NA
CSVEVYGGRRTKNEQYF
TGCAGCGTTGAAGTGTACGGGGGTCGAAGGACAAAAAATGAGCAGTACTTC
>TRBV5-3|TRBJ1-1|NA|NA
CASSFPGDTEAFF
TGTGCCAGCAGCTTCCCTGGGGACACTGAAGCTTTCTTT
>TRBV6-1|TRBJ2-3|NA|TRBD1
CASSEGGQGADTQYF
TGTGCCAGCAGTGAAGGGGGACAGGGTGCAGATACGCAGTATTTT
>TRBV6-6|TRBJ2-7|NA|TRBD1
CASRRDRRAHEQYF
TGTGCCAGCAGACGGGACAGGAGGGCCCACGAGCAGTACTTC
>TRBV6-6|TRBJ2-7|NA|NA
CASSYSVDYNEQYF
TGTGCCAGCAGTTACTCGGTAGACTACAATGAGCAGTACTTC
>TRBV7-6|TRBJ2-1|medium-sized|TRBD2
CASSLGGLAGYYNEQFF
TGTGCCAGCAGCTTAGGGGGACTAGCGGGCTACTACAATGAGCAGTTCTTC
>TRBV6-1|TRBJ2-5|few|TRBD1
CASSLGTGGFGETQYF
TGTGCCAGCAGCCTTGGAACAGGGGGCTTTGGGGAGACCCAGTACTTC
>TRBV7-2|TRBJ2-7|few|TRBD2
CASSFVAGEWYEQYF
TGTGCCAGCAGCTTCGTAGCGGGAGAGTGGTACGAGCAGTACTTC
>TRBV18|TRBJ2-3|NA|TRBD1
CASSPRATGVLTDTQYF
TGTGCCAGCTCACCCCGGGCGACAGGGGTGCTCACAGATACGCAGTATTTT
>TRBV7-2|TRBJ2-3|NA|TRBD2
CASSLDGLAGGPEDTQYF
TGTGCCAGCAGCTTAGATGGACTAGCGGGGGGGCCGGAGGATACGCAGTATTTT
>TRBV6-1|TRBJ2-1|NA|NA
CASSDKYRGKYEQFF
TGTGCCAGCAGTGATAAGTACAGAGGAAAGTACGAGCAGTTCTTC
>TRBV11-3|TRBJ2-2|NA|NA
CASSLRGVNTGELFF
TGTGCCAGCAGCTTAAGGGGAGTGAACACCGGGGAGCTGTTTTTT
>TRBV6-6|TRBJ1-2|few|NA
CASRYPGDYYGYTF
TGTGCCAGCAGGTACCCGGGGGACTACTATGGCTACACCTTC
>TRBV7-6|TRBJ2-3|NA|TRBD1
CASSSLDGQGWKTDTQYF
TGTGCCAGCAGCTCCCTCGACGGACAGGGGTGGAAAACAGATACGCAGTATTTT
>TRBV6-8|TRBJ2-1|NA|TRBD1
CASSRTGTGDNEQFF
TGTGCCAGCAGTAGAACCGGGACAGGGGACAATGAGCAGTTCTTC
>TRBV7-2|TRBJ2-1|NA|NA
CASSFGPSPVQFF
TGTGCCAGCAGCTTTGGGCCCAGTCCGGTGCAGTTCTTC
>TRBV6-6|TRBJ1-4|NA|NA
CASSYGTTNEKLFF
TGTGCCAGCAGTTACGGGACCACTAATGAAAAACTGTTTTTT
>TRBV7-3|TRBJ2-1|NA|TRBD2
CASSPQREDPWNEQFF
TGTGCCAGCAGCCCACAGCGGGAGGACCCTTGGAATGAGCAGTTCTTC
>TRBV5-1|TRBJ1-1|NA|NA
CASSSDAGRLGREAFF
TGCGCCAGCAGCTCCGACGCCGGACGCCTAGGTAGGGAAGCTTTCTTT
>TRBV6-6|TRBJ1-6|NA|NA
CALGDADSPLHF
TGTGCTCTAGGGGATGCGGATTCACCCCTCCACTTT
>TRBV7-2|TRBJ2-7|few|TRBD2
CASRPTSGNYEQYF
TGTGCCAGCCGACCGACTAGCGGTAACTACGAGCAGTACTTC
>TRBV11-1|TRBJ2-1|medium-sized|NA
CASSIPHGGGNEQFF
TGTGCCAGCAGCATACCACATGGGGGTGGGAATGAGCAGTTCTTC
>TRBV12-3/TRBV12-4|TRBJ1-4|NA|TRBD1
CASSLNTGEEKLFF
TGTGCCAGCAGTTTAAATACAGGGGAGGAAAAACTGTTTTTT
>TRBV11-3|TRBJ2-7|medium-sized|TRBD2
CASSLAAGSPYEQYF
TGTGCCAGCAGCTTAGCAGCGGGATCTCCCTACGAGCAGTACTTC
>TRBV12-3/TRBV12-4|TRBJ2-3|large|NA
CASSYFGADTQYF
TGTGCCAGCAGTTATTTTGGGGCCGATACGCAGTATTTT
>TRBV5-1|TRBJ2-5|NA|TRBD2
CASSRGGSGQETQYF
TGCGCCAGCAGCCGCGGGGGATCGGGCCAAGAGACCCAGTACTTC
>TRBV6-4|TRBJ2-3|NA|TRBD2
CASSNGTSETDTQYF
TGTGCCAGCAGTAACGGGACTAGCGAGACAGATACGCAGTATTTT
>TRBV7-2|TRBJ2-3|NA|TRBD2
CASSFRIAGAADTQYF
TGTGCCAGCAGCTTCCGAATAGCGGGAGCTGCAGATACGCAGTATTTT
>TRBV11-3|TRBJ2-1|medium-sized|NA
CASSLDLVGLF
TGTGCCAGCAGCTTAGATCTAGTAGGGCTCTTC
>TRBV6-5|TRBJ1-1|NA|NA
CASSYSGENTEAFF
TGTGCCAGCAGTTACTCTGGGGAGAACACTGAAGCTTTCTTT
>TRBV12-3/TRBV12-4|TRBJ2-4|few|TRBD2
CASRGLSGGPGIQYF
TGTGCCAGCAGGGGGCTGTCGGGGGGGCCCGGCATTCAGTACTTC
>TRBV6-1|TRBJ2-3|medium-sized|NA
CAVSGGSRTDTQYF
TGTGCCGTCTCAGGCGGAAGTAGAACAGATACGCAGTATTTT
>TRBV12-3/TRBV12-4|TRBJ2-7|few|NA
CASSLVIYEQYF
TGTGCCAGCAGTTTAGTGATCTACGAGCAGTACTTC
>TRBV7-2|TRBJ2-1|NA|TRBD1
CASSPSGTRGNEQFF
TGTGCCAGCAGCCCATCCGGGACCAGGGGGAATGAGCAGTTCTTC
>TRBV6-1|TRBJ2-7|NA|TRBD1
CASSEEGTGGYEQYF
TGTGCCAGCAGTGAAGAAGGGACAGGGGGCTACGAGCAGTACTTC
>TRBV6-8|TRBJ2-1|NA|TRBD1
CASSSGQIYNEQFF
TGTGCCAGCAGTTCGGGACAGATATACAATGAGCAGTTCTTC
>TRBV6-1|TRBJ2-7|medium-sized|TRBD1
CAYGTGGASYEQYF
TGTGCCTACGGGACAGGGGGCGCTTCCTACGAGCAGTACTTC
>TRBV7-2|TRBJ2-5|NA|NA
CASSFRPDLQDPQYF
TGTGCCAGCAGTTTTAGGCCTGACCTACAAGATCCCCAGTACTTC
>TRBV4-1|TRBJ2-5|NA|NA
CASSQDPGETQYF
TGCGCCAGCAGCCAGGACCCGGGGGAGACCCAGTACTTC
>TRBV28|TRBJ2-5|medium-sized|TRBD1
CASSFRDRGPVQETQYF
TGTGCCAGCAGTTTCCGGGACAGGGGGCCCGTACAAGAGACCCAGTACTTC
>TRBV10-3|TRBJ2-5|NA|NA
CAIRSRGIGETQYF
TGTGCCATCAGGTCCCGGGGAATCGGGGAGACCCAGTACTTC
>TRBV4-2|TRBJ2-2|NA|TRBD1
CASSKDRDTGELFF
TGTGCCAGCAGCAAGGACAGGGACACCGGGGAGCTGTTTTTT
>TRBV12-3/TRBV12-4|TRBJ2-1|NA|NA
CASSRTGAGPYNEQFF
TGTGCCAGCAGTCGGACAGGAGCGGGACCCTACAATGAGCAGTTCTTC
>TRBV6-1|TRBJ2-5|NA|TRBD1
CASSSTGVQETQYF
TGTGCCAGCAGCTCTACAGGGGTCCAAGAGACCCAGTACTTC
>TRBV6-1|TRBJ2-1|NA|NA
CASSEGGTVRQETQFF
TGTGCCAGCAGTGAAGGCGGGACAGTTAGACAAGAGACCCAGTTCTTC
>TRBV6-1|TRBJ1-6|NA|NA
CASSDLVGSYNSPLHF
TGTGCCAGCAGTGATTTAGTGGGCTCCTATAATTCACCCCTCCACTTT
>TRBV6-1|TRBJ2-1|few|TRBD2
CASSDLRLADYNEQFF
TGTGCCAGCAGTGACCTTCGGCTAGCGGACTACAATGAGCAGTTCTTC